This T cell receptor beta chain was captured by sequencing in a study of blood T cell repertoires in COVID-19. On the study more broadly: Samples representing acute and convalescent COVID-19 were sourced from the United States, Italy and Spain.

Per the study methods: Researchers report that nucleated cell counts were estimated from reference gene primer amplification. The repertoire was sequenced with immunoSEQ multiplex PCR; TCRdb's copy has only in-frame clones and lacks some. V and J calls and clone size are those listed in that table; D and trimming were worked out from the DNA. The data contain a few hundred thousand clones, approximately 90% of them singletons. Germline loops: CDR1 SEHNR, CDR2 FQNEAQ (reference sequence). This CDR3 region has 14 residues. V lost 3 bases to trimming and J lost 6 bases, with 12 bases between them. The sample taken for sequencing was peripheral blood. This chain joins TRBV7-9 and TRBJ2-1; D is possibly TRBD1 (7 bases). The source is a woman in her forties or fifties with COVID-19, enrolled during active disease. The CDR3 nucleotides are TGTGCCAGCAGCTTGCGGGACAGTTCCAATGAGCAGTTCTTC. Its translation: CASSLRDSSNEQFF.